The text below deals with one TCR beta chain. This clonotype was seen repeatedly, ten times or more. The specificity of this receptor is unknown. Nothing much larger sits one base from this clone, and base qualities are not available. Ophthalmopathy patients had moderately to severely active disease, with a Clinical Activity Score of 3 or more, a NOSPECS grade of 4 or more, and a disease duration of less than 3 months. Patients with uncontrolled infections, other autoimmune diseases, pregnancy or lactation were excluded. Diagnoses were based on clinical symptoms, serum thyroxine and TRAb, thyroid ultrasound and orbital computed tomography. PBMCs were isolated from 10 ml of fresh peripheral blood by Ficoll-Paque density gradient centrifugation. Total RNA was extracted using Trizol reagent, and RNA quality was assessed on an Agilent 2100 Bioanalyzer. The data originate from a study of T cells in Graves' hyperthyroidism and ophthalmopathy (dated by TCRdb to the late 2010s). Concerning the study at large: Peripheral blood was sampled at the time of initial diagnosis, prior to any treatment. Once sampling was done, hyperthyroidism patients were given methimazole at a starting dose of 30 mg daily, whereas ophthalmopathy patients were given high-dose intravenous methylprednisolone. To identify TCR V-J signatures that set the groups apart, the researchers used a discovery cohort of 100 patients, made up of about 44 with Graves' ophthalmopathy and about 55 with stable Graves' hyperthyroidism. In about 6 Graves' hyperthyroidism patients, the study also compared T-cell repertoires from thyroid tissue with T-cell repertoires from blood. According to the paper, TCR Vbeta CDR3 sequencing was carried out on approximately 140 peripheral blood samples, which came from under 50 ophthalmopathy, approximately 78 hyperthyroidism and roughly 17 progressor patients. An independent validation cohort of under 20 hyperthyroidism patients and some 15 patients who later progressed to ophthalmopathy tested prospective prediction of ophthalmopathy. The 80 to 100 discovery patients were randomly divided into training and test sets at a 7:3 ratio. On the study overall, not on this receptor specifically: No statistical method was used to fix the sample size in advance, and group allocation was not hidden from the investigators. Ophthalmopathy was separated from stable hyperthyroidism by a 13 V-J signature model, with around 88% sensitivity and approximately 84% specificity obtained in cross-validation and 80%/75% obtained in testing. During validation, the model predicted progression to ophthalmopathy a median of approximately 7 months ahead of onset, with just under 71% sensitivity and less than 85% specificity. Most expanded thyroid clonotypes (frequency above 0.001) were also detected in blood, suggesting blood repertoires may reflect thyroid immune responses.

Amplification of TCR beta CDR3 regions was carried out from RNA transcripts. For the first round of RT-PCR on the TCR CDR3, the HTBI primer set was used together with the Qiagen OneStep RT-PCR kit. Libraries were constructed in a second round of multiplex PCR, after which size selection and purification were carried out. Paired-end sequencing of the libraries was performed with 100 bp reads on an Illumina HiSeq2000. On the authors' methods: Raw data were processed with SOAPnuke, discarding reads with adapters, uncalled bases, mean Phred below 15, or no exact constant-primer or identifier match. COPE v1.2.5 was used to merge the high-quality paired reads, and each unique nucleotide sequence was defined as a clonotype. MiTCR v1.1 was used to align the clonotypes against IMGT TRBV, TRBD and TRBJ reference segments. The analysis included only V-J combinations with a frequency above 0.0001, which together covered more than 98% of the repertoires. A TCS score was defined as the ratio of F50 (clonal expansion) to E x V (chaos), with BLOSUM62-based TCRdist applied between CDR3 peptides within each V-J. Welch's t-statistics and random forest reduced roughly 540 V-J features to about 12, which were used in a naive Bayes classifier (R e1071). TCRdb itself trimmed the public reads at Q25 with fastp, ran MiXCR and retained productive beta chains. Each entry merges the rows of one CDR3 protein and shows their most common DNA and genes. These V and J calls rely on TCRdb rather than the paper's analysis. The sample profile shows hundreds of thousands of distinct CDR3 sequences; about 20% of them were found once. The leading ten clones occupy around a third of the sample.

CDR1 and CDR2 are read off the germline V gene as MGHDK and SYGVNS. Trimming takes 4 bases off V and 5 bases off J; junction bases not matched to a gene: 4. Its CDR3 holds 13 amino acids, cysteine through phenylalanine. Only the CDR3 DNA is retained, 39 bases long and in frame from the first base. The rearrangement combines TRBV25-1 with TRBJ1-1, with 7 bases matching TRBD1. The source is a man aged 30-40 years with Graves' ophthalmopathy. The sample taken for sequencing was blood. The nucleotide sequence reads as follows: TGTGCCAGCAGTGGAACCAGGGGGACTGAAGCTTTCTTT. It is translated as CASSGTRGTEAFF.